This TCR beta chain was profiled in a study of beta chain features in type 1 diabetes. Overall study: Summed over all samples, the examined sorted cells came to fewer than 120,000,000.

The CDR3 length is 14 residues. The J segment lost 5 bases and the V segment lost 2 bases, leaving 2 bases of the junction unmatched. CDR1 SGHTA and CDR2 FQGTGA come from the germline V gene. It was one heparinised blood draw, averaging around 110 mL, that each donor gave. Sorting that relied on CD45RO/CCR7/CD25/CD127/CD95/CD27 yielded CD4+ naive, central memory, regulatory and stem cell-like memory cells. Since all of the isolated RNA was reverse transcribed, expressed TCRB transcripts were what got sequenced. Profiling relied on immunoSEQ multiplex PCR, and the TCRdb table lists in-frame clones only, not all of them. The sample shows some 400,000 clones, around 15% of them seen only once. This clone occurred a few times.

The J gene is TRBJ2-5, the V gene TRBV7-3; 10 bases align to TRBD1. This TCR derives from a young woman in good health. Material: naive CD4+ T cells from blood. CDR3 region: CASSLGGQGETQYF. The CDR3, as DNA: TGTGCCAGCAGCTTAGGGGGACAGGGGGAGACCCAGTACTTC.